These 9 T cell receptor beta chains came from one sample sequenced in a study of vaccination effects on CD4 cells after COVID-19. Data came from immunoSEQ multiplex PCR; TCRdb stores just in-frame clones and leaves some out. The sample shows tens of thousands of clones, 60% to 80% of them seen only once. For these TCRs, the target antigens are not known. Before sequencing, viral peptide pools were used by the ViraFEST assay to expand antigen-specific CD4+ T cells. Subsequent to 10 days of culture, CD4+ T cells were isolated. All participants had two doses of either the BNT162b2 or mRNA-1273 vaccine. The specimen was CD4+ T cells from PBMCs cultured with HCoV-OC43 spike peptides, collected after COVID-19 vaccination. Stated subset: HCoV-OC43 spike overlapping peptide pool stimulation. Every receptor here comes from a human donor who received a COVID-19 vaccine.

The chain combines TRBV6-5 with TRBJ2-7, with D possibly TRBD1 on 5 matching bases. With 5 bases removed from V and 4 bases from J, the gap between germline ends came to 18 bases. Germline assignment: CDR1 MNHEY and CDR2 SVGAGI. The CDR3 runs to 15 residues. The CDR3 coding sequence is TGTGCCAGCAGTCAAAACAGGCCTCCCCTATACGAGCAGTACGTC. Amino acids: CASSQNRPPLYEQYV.

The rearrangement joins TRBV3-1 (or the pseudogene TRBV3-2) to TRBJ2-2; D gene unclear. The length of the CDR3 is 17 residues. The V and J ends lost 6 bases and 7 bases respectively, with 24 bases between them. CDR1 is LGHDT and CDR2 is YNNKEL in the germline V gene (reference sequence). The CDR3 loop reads CASSRPPRQVKFGELFF. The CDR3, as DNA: TGTGCCAGCAGTCGACCTCCTAGGCAGGTGAAGTTCGGGGAGCTGTTTTTT.

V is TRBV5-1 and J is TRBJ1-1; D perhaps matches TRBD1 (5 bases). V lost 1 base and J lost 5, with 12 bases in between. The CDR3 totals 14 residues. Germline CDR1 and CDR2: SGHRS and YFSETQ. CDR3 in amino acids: CASSLFQGGTEAFF. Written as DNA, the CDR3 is TGCGCCAGCAGCTTGTTTCAGGGAGGGACTGAAGCTTTCTTT.

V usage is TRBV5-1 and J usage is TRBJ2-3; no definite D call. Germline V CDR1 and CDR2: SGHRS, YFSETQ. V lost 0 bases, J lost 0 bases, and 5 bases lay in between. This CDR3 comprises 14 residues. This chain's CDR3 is CASSLGSSTDTQYF. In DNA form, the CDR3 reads TGCGCCAGCAGCTTGGGGAGTAGCACAGATACGCAGTATTTT.

The CDR3 DNA follows: TGTGCCAGCAGCTTCACCCACTTAGGGCAGGGATTTGAAAAACTGTTTTTT. This codes for CASSFTHLGQGFEKLFF. The chain carries TRBV7-2 and TRBJ1-4; a weak D match, TRBD1 (5 bases). CDR1 SGHTA and CDR2 FQGNSA come from the germline V gene. The CDR3 sequence is 17 residues long. The V end was cut by 3 bases, the J end by 7 bases, with 21 bases between.

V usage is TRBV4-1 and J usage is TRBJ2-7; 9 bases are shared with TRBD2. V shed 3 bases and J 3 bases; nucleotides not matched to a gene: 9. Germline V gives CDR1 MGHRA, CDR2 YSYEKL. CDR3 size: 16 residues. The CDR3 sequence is CASSHRAGGEIYEQYV. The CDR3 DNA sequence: TGCGCCAGCAGCCATCGTGCGGGGGGGGAGATCTACGAGCAGTACGTC.

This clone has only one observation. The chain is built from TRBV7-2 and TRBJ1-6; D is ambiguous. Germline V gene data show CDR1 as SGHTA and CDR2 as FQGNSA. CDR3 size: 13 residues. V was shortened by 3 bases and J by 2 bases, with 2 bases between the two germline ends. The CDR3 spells CASSLPYNSPLHF. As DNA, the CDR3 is TGTGCCAGCAGCTTGCCCTATAATTCACCCCTCCACTTT.

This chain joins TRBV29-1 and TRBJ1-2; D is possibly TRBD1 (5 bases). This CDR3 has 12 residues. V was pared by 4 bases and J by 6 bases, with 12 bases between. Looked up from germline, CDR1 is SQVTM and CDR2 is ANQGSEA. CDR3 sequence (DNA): TGCAGCGTTGGGACATCGGAGGATGGCTACACCTTC. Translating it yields CSVGTSEDGYTF.

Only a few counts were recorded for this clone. In nucleotides, the CDR3 is TGTGCCAGTAGTCCCTCCGCTAGCGGCGGCCAAGAGACCCAGTACTTC. Translation: CASSPSASGGQETQYF. The V and J genes are TRBV19 and TRBJ2-5; TRBD2 aligns across 7 bases. The CDR3 runs to 16 residues. V was pared by 5 bases and J by 1 base, with 10 bases of the junction left unmatched. Germline-derived CDR1 and CDR2 are LNHDA and SQIVND (reference sequence).